This T cell receptor beta chain originates from a study of blood T cell repertoires in COVID-19. Study-level information: Acute and convalescent COVID-19 specimens originated in the United States, Italy and Spain. Nucleic acid was either cDNA or gDNA, and it came from T cells, B-cell-depleted T cells, or PBMCs.

The CDR3 loop spans 20 amino acids. CDR1 LNHDA and CDR2 SQIVND come from the germline V gene (reference sequence). V lost 3 bases to trimming and J lost 0 bases; unmatched junction nucleotides: 11. Under the authors' procedure: Estimated nucleated cell counts came from reference gene primer amplification. Sequencing was performed with immunoSEQ multiplex PCR; in TCRdb, only in-frame clones are kept and a portion is missing. That table supplies the V and J calls and clone size; D and trimming were determined from the DNA. The data show roughly 250,000 clones, 81% seen once. This receptor was obtained from a woman aged 60-75 years with active or convalescent COVID-19. The chain joins TRBV19 to TRBJ1-6; 10 nucleotides match TRBD1. Specimen: peripheral blood. The CDR3 sequence: CASSIRIPGQGSSYNSPLHF. The CDR3 coding sequence is TGTGCCAGTAGTATCAGAATACCGGGACAGGGGAGCTCCTATAATTCACCCCTCCACTTT. Full variable domain (rest looked up from reference TRBV19 and TRBJ1-6): DGGITQSPKYLFRKEGQNVTLSCEQNLNHDAMYWYRQDPGQGLRLIYYSQIVNDFQKGDIAEGYSVSREKKESFPLTVTSAQKNPTAFYLCASSIRIPGQGSSYNSPLHFGNGTRLTVT.